These 27 T cell receptor gamma chains were all obtained from the same sample, sequenced in a study of gamma-delta chains in newborns, infants, children. TCRdb used CATT to re-call clones from the reads. The sample consists of fewer than 950 gamma-chain clones, 50% to 60% of them appearing once. Sequenced input: blood. These receptor sequences come from a child who was a newborn, infant or young child, either healthy, febrile or measles-vaccinated (not recorded which).

The chain links TRGV3 to TRGJ1 or TRGJ2. No J gene was available from TCRdb, and it was assigned here by a germline match of the DNA. The CDR3 runs to 13 residues. Looked up from germline, CDR1 is VTNTFY and CDR2 is YDVSTARD (reference sequence). V lost 0 bases to trimming and J lost 3 bases; unmatched junction nucleotides: 2. CDR3 bases: TGTGCCACCTGGGACAGGTCTTATTATAAGAAACTCTTT. Protein: CATWDRSYYKKLF.

The chain uses TRGV9 and TRGJP. The J gene, left out of TCRdb, was set here by checking the DNA against germline. V trimming: 0 bases; J trimming: 9 bases; junction bases outside the gene matches: 2. CDR1 GITISATS and CDR2 ISYDGTV come from the germline V gene (reference sequence). The length of the CDR3 is 15 residues. The CDR3 here is CALWEVGLGKKIKVF. Here the CDR3 DNA reads TGTGCCTTGTGGGAGGTGGGGTTGGGCAAAAAAATCAAGGTATTT.

This clone has a handful of counts. The sample has other DNA sequences that encode this CDR3 too. The chain recombines TRGV4 with TRGJ1 or TRGJ2. The J gene, absent from TCRdb, was called here by matching the DNA to germline. The CDR3 is made up of 11 amino acids. CDR1 is EGSTGY, CDR2 YDSYTSSV, per germline. V lost 2 bases to trimming and J lost 7 bases; unmatched junction nucleotides: 2. CDR3 region: CATWDDYKKLF. The CDR3 region has the DNA TGTGCCACCTGGGATGACTATAAGAAACTCTTT.

This clone was picked up a small number of times. The J gene is TRGJP, the V gene TRGV9. Assignment of the J gene here rests on matching the DNA to germline, because TCRdb gives none. Unmatched junction bases numbered 6, after V lost 1 base and J lost 9 bases. CDR3 length: 16 amino acids. Germline V lookup: CDR1 GITISATS, CDR2 ISYDGTV (reference sequence). Written as DNA, the CDR3 is TGTGCCTTGTGGGAGGTTTTGGTGTTGGGCAAAAAAATCAAGGTATTT. It specifies CALWEVLVLGKKIKVF.

A note on this clone: At one end, the junction sequence differs from germline, possibly due to a read error. The rearrangement joins TRGV3 to TRGJ1 or TRGJ2. TCRdb offers no J gene call, so here the DNA was matched to germline to obtain one. The germline gives CDR1 VTNTFY, CDR2 YDVSTARD (reference sequence). The CDR3 spans 12 residues. The DNA of the CDR3 is TGCGCCACCTGGGGCAGGCCCAATAAGAAACTCTTT. Its translation is CATWGRPNKKLF.

The chain links TRGV3 to TRGJ1 or TRGJ2. Here the J gene was assigned by germline matching of the DNA, as TCRdb has none. The trim removed 0 bases at V and 6 bases at J, leaving 5 bases unmatched. Germline CDR1 VTNTFY, CDR2 YDVSTARD (reference sequence). The CDR3 consists of 13 residues. For the CDR3, the DNA is TGTGCCACCTGGGACAGGTTTGCTTATAAGAAACTCTTT. As protein: CATWDRFAYKKLF.

The V segment is TRGV9, and no J call was made. Germline V lookup: CDR1 GITISATS, CDR2 ISYDGTV (reference sequence). The CDR3 has 16 amino acids. CDR3 protein: CALWEVGELGKKIEVF. CDR3 nucleotide sequence: TGTGCCTTGTGGGAGGTGGGGGAGTTGGGCAAAAAAATCGAGGTATTT.

This clone was observed a handful of times. The sample has other DNA sequences that encode this CDR3 too. J is TRGJP and V is TRGV9. The J gene was not available in TCRdb and was assigned here by matching the DNA to germline segments. From germline, CDR1 is GITISATS and CDR2 ISYDGTV (reference sequence). The CDR3 covers 16 residues. J was trimmed by 6 bases and V by 1 base; bases with no gene match: 3. The CDR3 nucleotides are TGTGCCTTGTGGGAGGTTAGAGAGTTGGGCAAAAAAATCAAGGTATTT. Translating it yields CALWEVRELGKKIKVF.

Of note for this clone: The junction differs from germline at one of its ends, possibly a read error. The chain carries TRGV8 and TRGJP1. Assignment of the J gene here rests on matching the DNA to germline, because TCRdb gives none. Germline loops: CDR1 VENAVY, CDR2 YDSYNSRV. CDR3 size: 13 residues. The CDR3: CANWDHNGWFKIF. For the CDR3, the DNA is TGTGCCAACTGGGATCACAATGGTTGGTTCAAGATATTT.

V is TRGV9 and J is TRGJ1 or TRGJ2. In the absence of a J gene in TCRdb, the DNA was matched to germline to assign it here. The V gene's germline CDR1 is GITISATS and CDR2 ISYDGTV (reference sequence). Trimming at V came to 0 bases and at J to 6 bases, leaving 2 bases not matched to a gene. The CDR3 runs to 12 residues. CDR3 in amino acids: CALWEVGYKKLF. The CDR3 region has the DNA TGTGCCTTGTGGGAGGTGGGTTATAAGAAACTCTTT.

Notes on this clone: Within the sample, other DNA sequences also encode this same CDR3. The chain links TRGV9 to TRGJP. The J gene is not listed in TCRdb, so it was assigned here from a DNA match to germline. Looked up from germline, CDR1 is GITISATS and CDR2 is ISYDGTV (reference sequence). V shed 5 bases, J shed 4 bases, and the junction held 2 bases outside the gene matches. The CDR3 is made up of 15 amino acids. Here the CDR3 reads CALWAQELGKKIKVF. The CDR3 DNA sequence: TGTGCCTTGTGGGCTCAAGAGTTGGGCAAAAAAATCAAGGTATTT.

The V and J genes are TRGV3 and TRGJ1 or TRGJ2. The J gene comes from matching the DNA to germline here; TCRdb lacks it. J gave up 4 bases and V 0 bases, and 6 bases lay outside the gene matches. The CDR3 is 14 amino acids. Germline CDR1 reads VTNTFY; CDR2 reads YDVSTARD (reference sequence). The CDR3 reads CATWDRPWYYKKLF. The CDR3 coding sequence is TGTGCCACCTGGGACAGGCCGTGGTATTATAAGAAACTCTTT.

This clone has just one count. A junction end diverges from the germline sequence, so it may reflect a read error. Other DNA sequences in the same sample also yield this CDR3. CDR3 sequence: CALWEPVYYKKLF. CDR3 coding DNA: TGCGCCTTGTGGGAGCCCGTTTATTATAAGAAACTCTTT. The chain joins TRGV9 to TRGJ1 or TRGJ2. TCRdb supplies no J gene; here it was assigned by aligning the nucleotide sequence to germline. Germline V gene sequence: CDR1 GITISATS, CDR2 ISYDGTV (reference sequence). This CDR3 is 13 amino acids long.

No J gene was assigned, while the V gene was called as TRGV9. This CDR3 contains 9 residues. Per the germline V gene, CDR1 is GITISATS and CDR2 is ISYDGTV (reference sequence). In nucleotides, the CDR3 is TGTGCCTGGTGGGAGGTGAAGGTCTTT. It yields the protein CAWWEVKVF.

This clone came up once. A much more abundant neighbour one base away suggests this may be a read error. This CDR3 is also generated by other DNA sequences in the sample. The chain has TRGV9 and TRGJP. No J segment appears in TCRdb, so it was assigned here by matching the sequence to germline. From germline, CDR1 is GITISATS and CDR2 ISYDGTV (reference sequence). The V gene end was trimmed by 1 base and the J gene end by 5 bases; junction bases not matched to a gene: 2. The CDR3 is 16 residues long. CDR3 amino acids: CALWEVKELGKKIKVF. CDR3 nucleotides: TGTGCCTTGTGGGAGGTTAAAGAGTTGGGCAAAAAAATCAAGGTATTT.

This clone has just one count. CDR3 sequence (DNA): TGTGCCTTGTGGGGACACCAAGAGTTGGGCAAAAAAATCAAGGTATTT. Protein sequence: CALWGHQELGKKIKVF. This chain joins TRGV9 and TRGJP. The J gene, left out of TCRdb, was set here by checking the DNA against germline. CDR3 length equals 16 residues. Germline V gene sequence: CDR1 GITISATS, CDR2 ISYDGTV (reference sequence). V was pared by 5 bases and J by 4 bases, with 5 bases of the junction left unmatched.

CDR3 bases: TGTGCCACCTGGGACAGGCAGGGCTATAAGAAACTCTTT. This translates into CATWDRQGYKKLF. V usage is TRGV3 and J usage is TRGJ1 or TRGJ2. The J gene, missing from TCRdb, was assigned here through DNA to germline matching. In germline, CDR1 is VTNTFY, CDR2 YDVSTARD (reference sequence). The V segment lost 0 bases and the J segment 7 bases; nucleotides outside the gene matches: 6. There are 13 residues in the CDR3.

With respect to this clone: One junction end disagrees with the germline gene, perhaps due to a read error. This rearrangement joins TRGV9 to TRGJP. TCRdb records no J gene; here it was assigned by comparing the DNA to germline. The CDR3 has 17 amino acids. The germline gives CDR1 GITISATS, CDR2 ISYDGTV (reference sequence). The CDR3 here is CALWVVRDELGKKIKVF. Written as DNA, the CDR3 is TGTGCCTTGTGGGTGGTGCGGGATGAGTTGGGCAAAAAAATCAAGGTATTT.

This clone showed up just a few times. The identical CDR3 is also encoded by other nucleotide sequences in the sample. The chain couples TRGV9 to TRGJP. TCRdb carries no J gene annotation; the J gene was assigned here by matching the DNA with germline. Germline CDR1 GITISATS, CDR2 ISYDGTV (reference sequence). This CDR3 is built from 14 residues. V trimming: 5 bases; J trimming: 9 bases; junction bases outside the gene matches: 4. The CDR3 here is CALWASLGKKIKVF. CDR3 bases: TGTGCCTTGTGGGCCTCGTTGGGCAAAAAAATCAAGGTATTT.

This clone has only a few counts. The same CDR3 can be traced to other DNA sequences in this sample. The chain employs TRGV9 and TRGJP. TCRdb gives no J gene; it was assigned here by matching the DNA to germline. Per the germline V gene, CDR1 is GITISATS and CDR2 is ISYDGTV (reference sequence). Trimming at V came to 3 bases and at J to 4 bases, leaving 3 bases not matched to a gene. The CDR3 length is 16 residues. For the CDR3, the DNA is TGTGCCTTGTGGGAGCTCCAAGAGTTGGGCAAAAAAATCAAGGTATTT. It codes for CALWELQELGKKIKVF.

The rearrangement joins TRGV3 to TRGJ1 or TRGJ2. The J gene is not listed in TCRdb, so it was assigned here from a DNA match to germline. Germline CDR1 reads VTNTFY; CDR2 reads YDVSTARD (reference sequence). The CDR3 loop spans 15 amino acids. The junction had 10 bases not matched to a gene; V was cut back by 1 base and J by 4 bases. The CDR3 DNA is TGTGCCACCTGGGACAGAAGGGGTGGGTATTATAAGAAACTCTTT. Its protein product is CATWDRRGGYYKKLF.

The chain uses TRGV4 and TRGJ1 or TRGJ2. Germline matching of the DNA provided the J gene here, since TCRdb leaves it blank. CDR3 size: 11 residues. The V and J ends lost 3 bases and 12 bases, in that order; junction bases with no gene match: 8. The germline V gene encodes CDR1 EGSTGY and CDR2 YDSYTSSV. CDR3 nucleotide sequence: TGTGCCACCTGGGATTCTAGGGGGAAACTCTTT. Translated: CATWDSRGKLF.

This clone was found a few times. The V call is TRGV4, the J call TRGJ1 or TRGJ2. The J gene was missing in TCRdb and was found by matching the end of the DNA to germline. Trimming took 3 bases from V and 5 from J; bases not matched to a gene: 4. Germline V lookup: CDR1 EGSTGY, CDR2 YDSYTSSV. The length of the CDR3 is 12 residues. The CDR3: CATWDRDYKKLF. The CDR3 DNA reads as TGTGCCACCTGGGATAGGGATTATAAGAAACTCTTT.

The chain uses TRGV4 and TRGJP1. Since TCRdb gives no J gene, matching the DNA to germline was used here to assign it. V shed 2 bases and J 2 bases; nucleotides not matched to a gene: 5. CDR1 is EGSTGY and CDR2 is YDSYTSSV in the germline V gene. This CDR3 comprises 15 residues. CDR3: CATWDVFTTGWFKIF. The CDR3 nucleotides read TGTGCCACCTGGGATGTTTTCACCACTGGTTGGTTCAAGATATTT.

This clone was observed a handful of times. The J gene is TRGJP1, the V gene TRGV9. Germline matching of the DNA provided the J gene here, since TCRdb leaves it blank. The CDR3 length is 14 residues. V shed 5 bases and J 2 bases; nucleotides not matched to a gene: 5. CDR1 GITISATS and CDR2 ISYDGTV come from the germline V gene (reference sequence). The CDR3 here is CALWGGTTGWFKIF. The DNA for the CDR3 is TGTGCCTTGTGGGGGGGGACCACTGGTTGGTTCAAGATATTT.

The V and J genes are TRGV4 and TRGJ1 or TRGJ2. The J gene comes from matching the DNA to germline here; TCRdb lacks it. The CDR3 runs to 11 residues. Germline V gene data show CDR1 as EGSTGY and CDR2 as YDSYTSSV. Trimming cost V 0 bases and J 11 bases; bases outside gene matches: 4. The CDR3 reads CATWDGPEKLF. The CDR3 nucleotides are TGTGCCACCTGGGATGGGCCTGAGAAACTCTTT.

The J gene is TRGJ1 or TRGJ2, the V gene TRGV2. TCRdb leaves out the J gene; it was filled in here by matching the DNA to germline. V lost 1 base, J lost 7 bases, and 10 bases stayed unmatched. The CDR3 has 14 residues. Germline V gene lookup returns CDR1 EGSNGY and CDR2 YDSYNSKV. The DNA for the CDR3 is TGTGCCACCTGGGACGGTGCCCCTAGCTATAAGAAACTCTTT. The encoded protein is CATWDGAPSYKKLF.